This TCR beta chain was captured in a study of technical replicates of blood from a few donors (dated by TCRdb to 2016 to 2017). Worth noting for this clone: The antigen this receptor binds is unknown. No quality values exist for individual bases; no much larger clone is one base distant.

Including cysteine and phenylalanine, the CDR3 has 17 amino acids. CDR3 DNA only is kept here, 51 bases in frame from base 1. V and J lose 4 bases and 2 bases, and a span of 21 bases separates them. Based on the germline V gene, the CDR1 and CDR2 sequences are MNHNS and SASEGT. The library was generated by the immunoSEQ multiplex PCR assay. TCRdb limited this immuneACCESS table to in-frame rearrangements with V and J called. A share of clones is missing; checked studies link under half to unresolved V genes, and the rest is unexplained. In this sample the table shows under 70,000 clones, approximately 90% of which occur a single time. Of the sample, roughly 5% is held by the ten largest clones.

Sequencing was performed on PBMCs. The chain is assembled from TRBV6-1 and TRBJ2-7; a confident D gene designation cannot be given. The receptor comes from a human donor in good health. Some clones in this sample may be carry-over from other donors' samples. The nucleotides read TGTGCCAGCAGTGTACGTTATCCCGGCGGAGTCGCCTACGAGCAGTACTTC. Its protein product is CASSVRYPGGVAYEQYF.